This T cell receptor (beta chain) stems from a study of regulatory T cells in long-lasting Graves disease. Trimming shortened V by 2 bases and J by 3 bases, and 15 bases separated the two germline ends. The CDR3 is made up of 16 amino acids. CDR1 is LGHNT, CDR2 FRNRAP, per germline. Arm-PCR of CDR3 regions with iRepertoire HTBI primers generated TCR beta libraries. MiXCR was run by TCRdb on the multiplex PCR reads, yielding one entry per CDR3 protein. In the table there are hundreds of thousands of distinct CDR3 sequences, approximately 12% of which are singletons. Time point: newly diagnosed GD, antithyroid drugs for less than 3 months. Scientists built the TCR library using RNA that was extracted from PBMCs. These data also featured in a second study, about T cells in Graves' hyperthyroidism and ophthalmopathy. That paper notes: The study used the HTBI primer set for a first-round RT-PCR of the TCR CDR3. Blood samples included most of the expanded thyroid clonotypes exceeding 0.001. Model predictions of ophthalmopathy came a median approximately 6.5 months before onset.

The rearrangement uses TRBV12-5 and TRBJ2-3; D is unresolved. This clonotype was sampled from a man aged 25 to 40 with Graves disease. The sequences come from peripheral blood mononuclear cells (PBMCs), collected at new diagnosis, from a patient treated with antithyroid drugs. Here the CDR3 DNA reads TGTGCTAGTGGTTTGCCCAAAGATTCTCGGACAGATACGCAGTATTTT. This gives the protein CASGLPKDSRTDTQYF.